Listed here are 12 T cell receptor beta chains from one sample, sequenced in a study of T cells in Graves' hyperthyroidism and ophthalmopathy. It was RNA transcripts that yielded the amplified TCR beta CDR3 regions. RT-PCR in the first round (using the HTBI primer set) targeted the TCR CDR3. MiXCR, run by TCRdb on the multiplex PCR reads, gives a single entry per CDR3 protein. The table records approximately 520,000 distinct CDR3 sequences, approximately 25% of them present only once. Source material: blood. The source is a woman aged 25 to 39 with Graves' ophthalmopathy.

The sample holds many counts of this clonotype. Here the CDR3 DNA reads TGTGCCAGCAGTGAACTAGCGGGGGAAACCGGGGAGCTGTTTTTT. Encoded protein: CASSELAGETGELFF. This rearrangement joins TRBV2 to TRBJ2-2; 10 nucleotides agree with TRBD2. The V and J ends lost 2 bases and 5 bases, in that order; junction bases with no gene match: 2. CDR1 and CDR2 (germline): SNHLY, FYNNEI. The CDR3 extends over 15 amino acids. Together with reference TRBV2 and TRBJ2-2, the CDR3 gives the full variable domain: EPEVTQTPSHQVTQMGQEVILRCVPISNHLYFYWYRQILGQKVEFLVSFYNNEISEKSEIFDDQFSVERPDGSNFTLKIRSTKLEDSAMYFCASSELAGETGELFFGEGSRLTVL.

For the CDR3, the DNA is TGTGCCAGCAGCGTAGCCCTAGCGGGAATAGACACCGGGGAGCTGTTTTTT. It encodes CASSVALAGIDTGELFF. The V and J genes are TRBV9 and TRBJ2-2, with 9 bases matching TRBD2. The trim removed 0 bases at V and 3 bases at J, leaving 6 bases unmatched. Germline assignment: CDR1 SGDLS and CDR2 YYNGEE. CDR3 length: 17 residues.

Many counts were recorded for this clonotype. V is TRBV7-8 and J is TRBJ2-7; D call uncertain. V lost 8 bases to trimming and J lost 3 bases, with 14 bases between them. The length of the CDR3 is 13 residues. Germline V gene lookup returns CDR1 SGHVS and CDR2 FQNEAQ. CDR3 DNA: TGTGCCAGCGCCCGTGGGGTTCTCTACGAGCAGTACTTC. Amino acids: CASARGVLYEQYF.

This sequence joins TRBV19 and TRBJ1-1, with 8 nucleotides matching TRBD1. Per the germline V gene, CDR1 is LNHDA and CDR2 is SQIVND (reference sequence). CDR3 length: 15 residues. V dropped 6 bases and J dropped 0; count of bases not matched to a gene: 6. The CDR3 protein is CASRGQTGVNTEAFF. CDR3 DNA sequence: TGTGCCAGTAGGGGACAGACAGGGGTGAACACTGAAGCTTTCTTT.

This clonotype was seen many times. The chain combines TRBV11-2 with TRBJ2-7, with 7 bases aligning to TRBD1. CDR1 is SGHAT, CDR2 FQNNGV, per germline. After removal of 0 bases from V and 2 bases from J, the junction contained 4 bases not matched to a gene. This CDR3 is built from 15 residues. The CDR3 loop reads CASSLEPGGTYEQYF. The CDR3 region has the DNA TGTGCCAGCAGCTTAGAGCCAGGGGGTACCTACGAGCAGTACTTC.

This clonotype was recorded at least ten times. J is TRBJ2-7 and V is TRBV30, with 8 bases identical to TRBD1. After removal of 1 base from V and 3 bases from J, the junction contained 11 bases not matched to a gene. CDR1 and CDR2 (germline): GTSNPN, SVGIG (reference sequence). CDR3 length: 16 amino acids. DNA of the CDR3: TGTGCCTGGAGTGATGTTGAGGACAGGGCTTTCTACGAGCAGTACTTC. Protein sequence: CAWSDVEDRAFYEQYF.

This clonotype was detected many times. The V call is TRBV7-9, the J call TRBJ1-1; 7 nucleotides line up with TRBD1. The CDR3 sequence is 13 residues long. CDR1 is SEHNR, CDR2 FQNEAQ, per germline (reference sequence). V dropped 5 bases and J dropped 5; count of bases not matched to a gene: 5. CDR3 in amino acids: CASSRDSATEAFF. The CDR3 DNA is TGTGCCAGCAGCCGGGACAGCGCTACTGAAGCTTTCTTT. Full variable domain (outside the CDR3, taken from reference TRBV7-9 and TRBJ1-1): DTGVSQNPRHKITKRGQNVTFRCDPISEHNRLYWYRQTLGQGPEFLTYFQNEAQLEKSRLLSDRFSAERPKGSFSTLEIQRTEQGDSAMYLCASSRDSATEAFFGQGTRLTVV.

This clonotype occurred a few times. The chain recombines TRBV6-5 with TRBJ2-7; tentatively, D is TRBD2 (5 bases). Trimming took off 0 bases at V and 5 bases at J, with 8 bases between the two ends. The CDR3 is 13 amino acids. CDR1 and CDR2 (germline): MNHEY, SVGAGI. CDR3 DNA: TGTGCCAGCAGTTACTCGGGTAGCGACGAGCAGTACTTC. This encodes CASSYSGSDEQYF.

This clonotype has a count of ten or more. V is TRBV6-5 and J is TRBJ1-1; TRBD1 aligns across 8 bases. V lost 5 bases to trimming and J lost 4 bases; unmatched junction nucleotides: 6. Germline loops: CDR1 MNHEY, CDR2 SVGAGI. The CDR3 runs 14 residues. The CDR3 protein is CASSSLDRVTEAFF. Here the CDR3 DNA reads TGTGCCAGCAGTAGCCTGGACAGGGTCACTGAAGCTTTCTTT.

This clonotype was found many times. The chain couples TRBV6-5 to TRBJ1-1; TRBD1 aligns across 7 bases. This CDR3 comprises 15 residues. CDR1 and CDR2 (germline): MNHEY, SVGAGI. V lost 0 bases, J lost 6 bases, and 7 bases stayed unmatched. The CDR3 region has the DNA TGTGCCAGCAGTTACTCCCTCCAGGGGGGCGCTGAAGCTTTCTTT. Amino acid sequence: CASSYSLQGGAEAFF.

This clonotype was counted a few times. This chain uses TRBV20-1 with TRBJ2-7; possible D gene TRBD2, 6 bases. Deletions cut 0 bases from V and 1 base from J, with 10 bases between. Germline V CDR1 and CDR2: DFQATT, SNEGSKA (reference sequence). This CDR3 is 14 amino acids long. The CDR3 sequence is CSARDGLASYEQYF. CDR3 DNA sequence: TGCAGTGCTAGAGACGGGCTAGCGTCCTACGAGCAGTACTTC.

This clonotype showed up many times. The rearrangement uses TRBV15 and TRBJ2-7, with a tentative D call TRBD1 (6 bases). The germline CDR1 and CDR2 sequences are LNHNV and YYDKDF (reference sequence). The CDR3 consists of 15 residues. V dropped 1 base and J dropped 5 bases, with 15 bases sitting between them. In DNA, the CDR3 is TGTGCCACCAGCAGAGGAGGGGGAAATCGGAACGAGCAGTACTTC. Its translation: CATSRGGGNRNEQYF.